This T cell receptor beta chain emerged from a study of T cell responses to AZD1222 COVID-19 vaccine. Broader study findings: Two doses of AZD1222 preceded a rise in Spike-specific TCR breadth and depth. The CD4 TCRs associated with vaccination extended across spike and predominated at 160-218 and 743-854. Just six people given AZD1222 tested seropositive at baseline.

Only in-frame clones appear in the TCRdb table, and some are missing; sequencing was by immunoSEQ multiplex PCR. The sample consists of 130,000 to 150,000 clones, nearly 90% of them appearing once. The V gene end was trimmed by 3 bases and the J gene end by 8 bases; junction bases not matched to a gene: 12. Germline CDR1 and CDR2: LNHDA and SQIVND (reference sequence). CDR3 length: 15 amino acids. Of note for this clone: Its specificity is not known.

The receptor comes from an adult who received the MenACWY meningococcal vaccine as a control. Source: peripheral blood, taken 28 days after the second dose of the MenACWY control vaccine. The rearrangement joins TRBV19 to TRBJ1-2, with 7 bases identical to TRBD1. CDR3 in DNA: TGTGCCAGTAGTATTCTGGCAGGGGGGCTTCGGGGCTACACCTTC. This sequence encodes CASSILAGGLRGYTF. Using reference TRBV19 and TRBJ1-2 for the parts outside the CDR3, the full variable domain is DGGITQSPKYLFRKEGQNVTLSCEQNLNHDAMYWYRQDPGQGLRLIYYSQIVNDFQKGDIAEGYSVSREKKESFPLTVTSAQKNPTAFYLCASSILAGGLRGYTFGSGTRLTVV.